This T cell receptor beta chain was retrieved from a study of Ad26.COV2.S vaccination and SARS-CoV-2 variants. As for the study in general: Of the COV1001 trial arms, the Ad26.COV2.S arm included the donor. Intramuscular Ad26.COV2.S doses were given once or twice, 56 days apart. Study conclusions and caveats: Vaccinees showed greater spike-specific TCR breadth than placebo recipients.

The treatment: 15 to 20 received Ad26.COV2.S at low or high dose, single or two shots; about five received placebo; per-sample allocation not given. After the first vaccine or placebo injection, samples were drawn on day 63. Boston supplied an adult donor aged 18-55 years. The germline V gene encodes CDR1 MNHEY and CDR2 SMNVEV (reference sequence). The junction had 9 bases not matched to a gene; V was cut back by 3 bases and J by 1 base. The CDR3 has 16 amino acids. The protocol was immunoSEQ multiplex PCR, while the TCRdb copy is restricted to in-frame clones and leaves out a portion. The sample holds hundreds of thousands of clones; roughly 90% are singletons and the top ten take roughly 1.5%. As to this clone: The antigen is not known.

The specimen comprised peripheral blood, sampled in a trial of Ad26.COV2.S vaccine versus placebo. This receptor was obtained from a person aged 18-60 years who received the Ad26.COV2.S COVID-19 vaccine or a placebo. V gene TRBV27 combines with J gene TRBJ2-7; 7 bases line up with TRBD2. CDR3 in amino acids: CASSLSSGLGSYEQYF. The CDR3 coding sequence is TGTGCCAGCAGTTTGTCCTCCGGACTAGGATCCTACGAGCAGTACTTC.